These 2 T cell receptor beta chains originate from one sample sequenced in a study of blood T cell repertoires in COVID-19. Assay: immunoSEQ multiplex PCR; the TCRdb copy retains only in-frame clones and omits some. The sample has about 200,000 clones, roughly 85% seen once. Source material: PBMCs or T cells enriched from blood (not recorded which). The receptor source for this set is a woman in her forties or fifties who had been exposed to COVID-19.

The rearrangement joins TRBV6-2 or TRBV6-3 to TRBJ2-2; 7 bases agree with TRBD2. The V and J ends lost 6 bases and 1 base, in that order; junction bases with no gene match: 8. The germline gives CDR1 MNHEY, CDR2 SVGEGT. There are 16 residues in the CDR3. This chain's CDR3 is CASSRLGGGNTGELFF. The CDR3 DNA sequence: TGTGCCAGCAGCCGCCTCGGCGGGGGGAACACCGGGGAGCTGTTTTTT.

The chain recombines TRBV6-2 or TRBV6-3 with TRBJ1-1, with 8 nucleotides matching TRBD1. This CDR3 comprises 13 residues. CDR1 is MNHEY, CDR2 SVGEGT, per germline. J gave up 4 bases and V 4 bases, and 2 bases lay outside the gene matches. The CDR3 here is CASSSTGGTEAFF. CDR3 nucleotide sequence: TGTGCCAGCAGTTCAACAGGGGGCACTGAAGCTTTCTTT.